Shown below are 32 T cell receptor beta chains from a single sample sequenced in a study of T cells in Graves' hyperthyroidism and ophthalmopathy (dated by TCRdb to between 2017 and 2020). Library prep was done by multiplex PCR. The sequencer was an Illumina HiSeq 2000. The TCR beta CDR3 regions were amplified from the RNA transcripts. For the first round of RT-PCR on the TCR CDR3, the HTBI primer set was used together with the Qiagen OneStep RT-PCR kit. Starting from the raw public reads, TCRdb applied fastp trimming at Q25, assembled clones with MiXCR and retained in-frame beta chains. Entries are consolidated by CDR3 protein sequence, retaining the most common genes and DNA. The sample table holds under 500,000 distinct CDR3 sequences, of which around an eighth were seen once. Together, the top ten hold approximately 27% of the sample. Sequenced material: blood. Receptor source: a man aged 50 or older with Graves' ophthalmopathy.

This clonotype was counted ten times or more. The chain has TRBV9 and TRBJ2-7; 7 nucleotides match TRBD1. The CDR3 is 15 amino acids. Unmatched junction bases numbered 13, after V lost 3 bases and J lost 7 bases. Per the germline V gene, CDR1 is SGDLS and CDR2 is YYNGEE. CDR3 coding DNA: TGTGCCAGCAGCGAAGGGACAGCAAGCATAGAGGAGCAGTACTTC. Protein product: CASSEGTASIEEQYF. Looking up the rest from reference TRBV9 and TRBJ2-7 gives the full variable domain: DSGVTQTPKHLITATGQRVTLRCSPRSGDLSVYWYQQSLDQGLQFLIQYYNGEERAKGNILERFSAQQFPDLHSELNLSSLELGDSALYFCASSEGTASIEEQYFGPGTRLTVT.

The J gene is TRBJ2-1, the V gene TRBV19; D may be TRBD2 (6 bases). Germline V gives CDR1 LNHDA, CDR2 SQIVND (reference sequence). The CDR3 spans 16 residues. Between the trimmed V and J ends, which lost 2 bases and 0 bases, there was a span of 11 bases. CDR3 amino acids: CASSISRGSSYNEQFF. The CDR3 DNA sequence: TGTGCCAGTAGTATAAGCCGGGGGAGCTCCTACAATGAGCAGTTCTTC.

DNA for the CDR3: TGTGCCAGTAATCCGGGACTGAGTAATGAAAAACTGTTTTTT. Protein: CASNPGLSNEKLFF. The chain uses TRBV19 and TRBJ1-4; TRBD1 is a possible D gene (5 bases). This CDR3 spans 14 amino acids. Trimming left V 7 bases short and J 4 bases short, with 13 bases between. Germline CDR1 reads LNHDA; CDR2 reads SQIVND (reference sequence). The complete variable domain, with remaining parts taken from reference TRBV19 and TRBJ1-4, reads DGGITQSPKYLFRKEGQNVTLSCEQNLNHDAMYWYRQDPGQGLRLIYYSQIVNDFQKGDIAEGYSVSREKKESFPLTVTSAQKNPTAFYLCASNPGLSNEKLFFGSGTQLSVL.

This clonotype has ten or more counts. The chain employs TRBV18 and TRBJ2-7, with D tentatively TRBD1 (6 bases). Germline CDR1 reads KGHSH; CDR2 reads LQKENI. The CDR3 loop spans 14 amino acids. V lost 2 bases, J lost 2 bases, and 10 bases lay in between. CDR3 protein: CASSPNRVPYEQYF. The CDR3 nucleotides are TGTGCCAGCTCACCAAACAGGGTCCCCTACGAGCAGTACTTC.

This clonotype has at least ten counts. The rearrangement uses TRBV7-8 and TRBJ2-7; possibly TRBD2 for D (5 bases). Germline assignment: CDR1 SGHVS and CDR2 FQNEAQ. V was cut by 2 bases and J by 3 bases, with 8 bases left in between. The CDR3 length is 13 residues. The CDR3 DNA reads as TGTGCCAGCAGCTTATCACGGGGCTACGAGCAGTACTTC. Translating gives CASSLSRGYEQYF.

Many counts were recorded for this clonotype. The chain employs TRBV18 and TRBJ2-7; 8 bases map to TRBD1. CDR1 is KGHSH and CDR2 is LQKENI in the germline V gene. V shed 3 bases and J 3 bases; nucleotides not matched to a gene: 7. This CDR3 contains 15 residues. CDR3 in DNA: TGTGCCAGCTCACCCCGGGACAGGTTCATCTACGAGCAGTACTTC. Its translation: CASSPRDRFIYEQYF. Drawing the rest from reference TRBV18 and TRBJ2-7, the complete variable domain is NAGVMQNPRHLVRRRGQEARLRCSPMKGHSHVYWYRQLPEEGLKFMVYLQKENIIDESGMPKERFSAEFPKEGPSILRIQQVVRGDSAAYFCASSPRDRFIYEQYFGPGTRLTVT.

In its sample, this clonotype was seen many times. This chain links TRBV12-3 or TRBV12-4 with TRBJ2-3; 11 nucleotides align to TRBD2. The CDR3 sequence is 15 residues long. The V gene end was trimmed by 6 bases and the J gene end by 3 bases; junction bases not matched to a gene: 5. CDR3 amino acids: CASRAGTSGTDTQYF. The CDR3 coding sequence is TGTGCCAGCAGGGCTGGGACTAGCGGAACAGATACGCAGTATTTT.

This clonotype was counted ten times or more. The chain recombines TRBV9 with TRBJ2-5, with D unclear. This CDR3 contains 13 residues. The V gene lost 0 bases and the J gene lost 7 bases, with 10 bases spanning the gap. Per germline, CDR1 SGDLS and CDR2 YYNGEE. The CDR3 is CASSVEPLGTQYF. CDR3 in DNA: TGTGCCAGCAGCGTAGAACCGCTAGGGACCCAGTACTTC.

This clonotype was detected many times. V is TRBV5-1 and J is TRBJ1-1; D call uncertain. With 4 bases removed from V and 6 bases from J, the gap between germline ends came to 13 bases. The CDR3 is made up of 13 amino acids. CDR1 and CDR2 (germline): SGHRS, YFSETQ. CDR3 sequence (DNA): TGCGCCAGCAGCGGCAGGCCCCACGCTGAAGCTTTCTTT. This sequence encodes CASSGRPHAEAFF.

This clonotype has a handful of counts. The chain joins TRBV19 to TRBJ1-5, with D uncertain. The CDR3 extends over 13 amino acids. V was pared by 10 bases and J by 6 bases, with 16 bases between. Germline V lookup: CDR1 LNHDA, CDR2 SQIVND (reference sequence). The CDR3 loop reads CATCDGRSQPQHF. Written as DNA, the CDR3 is TGTGCCACCTGCGACGGAAGGAGTCAGCCCCAGCATTTT.

The sample holds many counts of this clonotype. The chain employs TRBV7-2 and TRBJ2-1; tentative D call: TRBD2 (6 bases). The germline V gene encodes CDR1 SGHTA and CDR2 FQGNSA. The CDR3 has 16 residues. V was trimmed by 3 bases and J by 6 bases, leaving 18 bases between them. This chain's CDR3 is CASSFRGAGATNEQFF. The CDR3 nucleotides are TGTGCCAGCAGCTTTCGAGGAGCGGGCGCAACCAATGAGCAGTTCTTC.

Only a few counts were recorded for this clonotype. The CDR3 region is CASRISGTGEQFF. CDR3 bases: TGTGCCAGCAGAATTAGCGGTACCGGAGAGCAGTTCTTC. This chain links TRBV6-1 with TRBJ2-1, with D perhaps TRBD2 (6 bases). Germline CDR1 is MNHNS and CDR2 is SASEGT. This CDR3 region has 13 residues. Trimming shortened V by 6 bases and J by 10 bases, and 16 bases separated the two germline ends.

J is TRBJ1-2 and V is TRBV11-2; weak D call: TRBD1 (5 bases). Looked up from germline, CDR1 is SGHAT and CDR2 is FQNNGV. The ends were cut back, 9 bases at V and 2 bases at J, with 13 bases in the middle. The CDR3 sequence is 13 residues long. The CDR3 sequence is CASKPTANYGYTF. CDR3 nucleotides: TGTGCCAGTAAACCGACAGCAAACTATGGCTACACCTTC.

This clonotype appeared many times. The chain combines TRBV20-1 with TRBJ2-2; unclear D gene. Germline V gene data show CDR1 as DFQATT and CDR2 as SNEGSKA (reference sequence). Trimming removed 0 bases from V and 3 bases from J, with 8 bases in between. The CDR3 covers 14 residues. CDR3 sequence: CSARDWADTGELFF. The CDR3 DNA reads as TGCAGTGCTAGAGATTGGGCGGACACCGGGGAGCTGTTTTTT.

This clonotype was seen only a few times. The CDR3 DNA is TGTGCCAGCAGCCAAGTTCAACAGGCCTTTACGGGCACTGAAGCTTTCTTT. Amino acid sequence: CASSQVQQAFTGTEAFF. This sequence joins TRBV14 and TRBJ1-1, with TRBD1 as a possible D gene (5 bases). This CDR3 is 17 amino acids long. Trimming shortened V by 1 base and J by 4 bases, and 19 bases separated the two germline ends. CDR1 and CDR2 from the germline V gene are SGHDN and FVKESK.

The table lists this clonotype with a few counts. The rearrangement uses TRBV4-2 and TRBJ2-7; D gene unclear. The germline V gene has CDR1 LGHNA and CDR2 YNFKEQ. Trimming stripped 0 bases from V and 5 bases from J, with 11 bases between. CDR3 length: 14 amino acids. The CDR3: CASSQDIDEHEQYF. The CDR3 nucleotides are TGTGCCAGCAGCCAAGATATCGACGAGCACGAGCAGTACTTC.

The chain joins TRBV20-1 to TRBJ2-3, with 14 positions matching TRBD2. With V trimmed by 5 bases and J by 1 base, 11 bases remained unmatched. The CDR3 consists of 18 residues. Germline values: CDR1 DFQATT, CDR2 SNEGSKA (reference sequence). CDR3 in amino acids: CSAVTGTSGSSGTDTQYF. CDR3 DNA: TGCAGTGCTGTAACCGGGACTAGCGGGAGTTCTGGCACAGATACGCAGTATTTT.

This chain connects TRBV12-3 or TRBV12-4 to TRBJ1-3; possibly TRBD1 for D (5 bases). V was trimmed by 4 bases and J by 15 bases, leaving 25 bases between them. The CDR3 loop spans 15 amino acids. The DNA for the CDR3 is TGTGCCAGCAGTTCACCTTCTTCCGGGGGACGGGGTGGATATTTT. Amino acids: CASSSPSSGGRGGYF.

Worth noting for this clonotype: One base away lies a much larger clone, so this may be a sequencing read error. The J gene is TRBJ2-1, the V gene TRBV2; 11 bases are a match to TRBD2. TRBJ2-7 explains the end of the DNA better; the J call may be wrong. Germline CDR1 SNHLY, CDR2 FYNNEI. The length of the CDR3 is 16 residues. CDR3 sequence: CASRALAGGPRNEQYF. CDR3 nucleotides: TGTGCCAGCAGGGCCTTAGCGGGAGGGCCGAGGAATGAGCAGTACTTC.

About this clonotype itself: A much larger clone is a single base away; this may be a read error. Since the CDR3 does not end with the conserved phenylalanine or tryptophan, this likely comes from a read error. This chain uses TRBV6-1 with TRBJ2-7, with unresolved D. The germline V gene encodes CDR1 MNHNS and CDR2 SASEGT. V lost 0 bases to trimming and J lost 1 base, with 7 bases between them. The CDR3 loop spans 14 amino acids. CDR3 residues: CASSEALNSYEQYL. As DNA, the CDR3 is TGTGCCAGCAGTGAAGCACTAAATTCCTACGAGCAGTACCTC.

This clonotype appeared many times. This chain joins TRBV5-1 and TRBJ1-5; D call uncertain. Trimming cost V 1 base and J 1 base, with 9 bases left between them. CDR1 and CDR2 from the germline V gene are SGHRS and YFSETQ. This CDR3 is built from 15 residues. CDR3 loop: CASSLYPGSNQPQHF. Here the CDR3 DNA reads TGCGCCAGCAGCTTGTATCCTGGCAGCAATCAGCCCCAGCATTTT. Complete variable domain (other parts from reference TRBV5-1 and TRBJ1-5): KAGVTQTPRYLIKTRGQQVTLSCSPISGHRSVSWYQQTPGQGLQFLFEYFSETQRNKGNFPGRFSGRQFSNSRSEMNVSTLELGDSALYLCASSLYPGSNQPQHFGDGTRLSIL.

The genes are TRBV7-8 and TRBJ2-1; 13 bases align to TRBD2. Germline V CDR1 and CDR2: SGHVS, FQNEAQ. V dropped 5 bases and J dropped 2; count of bases not matched to a gene: 6. The CDR3 spans 17 residues. CDR3 DNA sequence: TGTGCCAGCAGCAACGGACTAGCGGGAGCGGCCTACAATGAGCAGTTCTTC. It is translated as CASSNGLAGAAYNEQFF. The whole variable domain, remainder taken from reference TRBV7-8 and TRBJ2-1, is GAGVSQSPRYKVAKRGQDVALRCDPISGHVSLFWYQQALGQGPEFLTYFQNEAQLDKSGLPSDRFFAERPEGSVSTLKIQRTQQEDSAVYLCASSNGLAGAAYNEQFFGPGTRLTVL.

This clonotype turned up a few times. This sequence joins TRBV6-1 and TRBJ1-4; D is ambiguous. V was pared by 7 bases and J by 7 bases, with 10 bases between. CDR3 length: 12 amino acids. The germline CDR1 and CDR2 sequences are MNHNS and SASEGT. The CDR3 is CASMDGFEKLFF. The CDR3 DNA is TGTGCCAGCATGGACGGTTTTGAAAAACTGTTTTTT.

The V call is TRBV20-1, the J call TRBJ2-7, with 12 bases identical to TRBD2. The V and J ends lost 6 bases and 2 bases, in that order; junction bases with no gene match: 11. Germline lookup yields CDR1 DFQATT and CDR2 SNEGSKA (reference sequence). The CDR3 length is 16 residues. CDR3 coding DNA: TGCAGTGCCACGGGGACTAGCGGGTATTCTCCCTACGAGCAGTACTTC. This encodes CSATGTSGYSPYEQYF.

This clonotype turned up a few times. The chain employs TRBV7-6 and TRBJ2-3; maybe TRBD1 (5 bases). CDR1 and CDR2 (germline): SGHVS, FNYEAQ. Trimming pared 6 bases from V and 2 bases from J, leaving 18 bases between. This CDR3 is built from 16 residues. CDR3 loop: CASSSPLEQDTDTQYF. The CDR3 DNA reads TGTGCCAGCAGTTCGCCACTGGAACAGGACACAGATACGCAGTATTTT.

This clonotype was seen repeatedly, ten times or more. The V and J genes are TRBV6-2 or TRBV6-3 and TRBJ2-5, with D perhaps given as TRBD1 or TRBD2 (5 bases each). In germline, CDR1 is MNHEY, CDR2 SVGEGT. The CDR3 runs to 14 residues. V gave up 11 bases and J gave up 6 bases, with 22 bases separating them. The CDR3 here is CAASSPGRRKTQYF. For the CDR3, the DNA is TGTGCCGCCTCCTCTCCAGGGCGGAGGAAGACCCAGTACTTC.

This clonotype has a count of ten or more. The V call is TRBV7-9, the J call TRBJ2-5; D possibly corresponds to TRBD2 (6 bases). The CDR3 is made up of 15 amino acids. Germline V gene lookup returns CDR1 SEHNR and CDR2 FQNEAQ (reference sequence). Trimming took off 0 bases at V and 6 bases at J, with 14 bases between the two ends. The CDR3 region has the DNA TGTGCCAGCAGCTTAGCAGGGACTCCCTACCAGACCCAGTACTTC. This codes for CASSLAGTPYQTQYF.

The sample holds many counts of this clonotype. CDR3 sequence: CSGAGTDTQYF. In DNA, the CDR3 is TGCAGTGGGGCCGGCACAGATACGCAGTATTTT. This rearrangement joins TRBV20-1 to TRBJ2-3, with no clear D. CDR1 DFQATT and CDR2 SNEGSKA come from the germline V gene (reference sequence). The ends were cut back, 7 bases at V and 1 base at J, with 6 bases in the middle. The CDR3 contains 11 residues.

This chain joins TRBV29-1 and TRBJ2-5; D remains unclear. The V end lost 0 bases, the J end lost 5 bases, and 7 bases lay between the germline ends. The V gene's germline CDR1 is SQVTM and CDR2 ANQGSEA. This CDR3 has 12 amino acids. CDR3 in amino acids: CSVEEIEETQYF. CDR3 bases: TGCAGCGTTGAAGAGATAGAGGAGACCCAGTACTTC.

This clonotype was observed many times. The V call is TRBV7-9, the J call TRBJ1-1, with TRBD1 identical over 8 bases. Germline V gene lookup returns CDR1 SEHNR and CDR2 FQNEAQ (reference sequence). J was trimmed by 3 bases and V by 5 bases; bases with no gene match: 8. The CDR3 length is 15 residues. The CDR3 region has the DNA TGTGCCAGCAGCCTCGGACAGGGAATGGACACTGAAGCTTTCTTT. Its protein product is CASSLGQGMDTEAFF.

This clonotype was seen many times. This chain uses TRBV3-1 with TRBJ1-1; D may be TRBD1 (5 bases). This CDR3 has 13 amino acids. Germline V CDR1 and CDR2: LGHDT, YNNKEL (reference sequence). Trimming left V 1 base short and J 5 bases short, with 8 bases between. CDR3 sequence: CASSQARVTEAFF. The CDR3 DNA is TGTGCCAGCAGCCAAGCCAGGGTGACTGAAGCTTTCTTT.

This clonotype was observed many times. The chain recombines TRBV2 with TRBJ2-5; D is uncertain. This CDR3 has 13 residues. The germline CDR1 and CDR2 sequences are SNHLY and FYNNEI. The V end was cut by 7 bases, the J end by 0 bases, with 9 bases between. CDR3 DNA sequence: TGTGCCAGCAACGGCGGTTACCAAGAGACCCAGTACTTC. Translating it yields CASNGGYQETQYF. Full variable domain (outside the CDR3, taken from reference TRBV2 and TRBJ2-5): EPEVTQTPSHQVTQMGQEVILRCVPISNHLYFYWYRQILGQKVEFLVSFYNNEISEKSEIFDDQFSVERPDGSNFTLKIRSTKLEDSAMYFCASNGGYQETQYFGPGTRLLVL.